This T cell receptor (beta chain) was recorded in a study of blood T cell repertoires in COVID-19 (dated by TCRdb to between 2020 and 2021). A note on the overall study: Samples covering the acute and convalescent phases of COVID-19 were provided by collaborators in the United States, Italy and Spain. The prospective study material was composed of cDNA or gDNA derived from T cells, B-cell-depleted T cells, or PBMCs. Deeply sampled blood TCRbeta repertoires from subjects exposed to, actively infected with, or recovered from COVID-19 were included in the dataset. The repertoires were made available in a free public database intended to serve as a resource for research on the immune response to SARS-CoV-2. Samples were obtained from the ongoing ImmuneRACE study (first 160 participants) and from over 1,000 subjects provided by 6 global collaborators. The sample metadata nearly always contained a de-identified subject ID, COVID-19 status, age in years and sex. Where HLA class I and class II types were available, the types were taken from metadata supplied by the sample provider, not from assay-based typing.

TCRbeta CDR3 regions were amplified from genomic DNA using the immunoSEQ Assay, a bias-controlled multiplex PCR. As for the original processing: The number of nucleated cells in each sample was estimated by amplification of reference gene primers within the assay. To quantify the absolute abundance of each unique TCRbeta CDR3 rearrangement, sequence reads were collapsed and filtered. For each sample, productive Simpson clonality was calculated by taking the square root of Simpson's diversity index across productive rearrangements. Here the immuneACCESS table is served through TCRdb, limited to in-frame sequences with V and J called. Missing clones are a known gap in these copies; in checked studies unresolved V genes cover under half, and the rest lacks a known reason. The V and J calls and clone size come from that table; D and trimming were worked out from the DNA. The sample table shows 200,000 to 250,000 clones, and around 85% are seen once. The biggest ten clones account for over 5.5% of the sample.

V drops 8 bases and J drops 6 bases, leaving 19 bases in between. Measured from the cysteine to the phenylalanine, the CDR3 is 14 residues long. Only the CDR3 region is kept as DNA, spanning 42 bases read in frame from base 1. Taken from the germline V gene (reference sequence), the CDR1 and CDR2 loops are MNHNY and SVGAGI. What the work shows at the level of the full study, not this receptor alone: The quantity of clinical and demographic metadata differed by source and by participant and was supplied without curation.

Collaborating institutions collected whole blood in K2EDTA tubes following their own protocols. For TCRbeta analysis, collaborators shipped samples in one of three forms: frozen whole blood, isolated PBMCs, or DNA extracted from either of those sample types. In regard to this clone: The clone's antigen remains unknown. Base-call qualities are not available, and no considerably larger clone is one nucleotide away.

Sample: peripheral blood. The sequence came from a woman in her sixties with active or convalescent COVID-19. The chain is encoded by TRBV6-6 joined to TRBJ1-2, with TRBD1 tentatively as D gene (6 bases match). The nucleotide sequence reads TGTGCCAGCCTCACCATAGGACAGCGGAATGGCTACACCTTC. This yields the protein CASLTIGQRNGYTF.